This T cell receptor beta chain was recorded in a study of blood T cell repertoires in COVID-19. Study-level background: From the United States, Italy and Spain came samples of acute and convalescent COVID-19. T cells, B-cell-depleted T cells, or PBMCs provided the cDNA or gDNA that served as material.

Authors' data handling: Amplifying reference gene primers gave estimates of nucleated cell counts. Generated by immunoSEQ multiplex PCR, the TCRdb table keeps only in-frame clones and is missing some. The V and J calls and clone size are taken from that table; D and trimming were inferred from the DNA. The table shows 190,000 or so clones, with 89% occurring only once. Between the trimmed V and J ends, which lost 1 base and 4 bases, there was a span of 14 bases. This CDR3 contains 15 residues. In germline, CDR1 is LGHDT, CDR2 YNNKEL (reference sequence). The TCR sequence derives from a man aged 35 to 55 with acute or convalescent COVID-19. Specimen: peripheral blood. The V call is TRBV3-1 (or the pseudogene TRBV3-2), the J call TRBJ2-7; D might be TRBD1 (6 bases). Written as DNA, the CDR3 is TGTGCCAGCAGCCAAGCCCACCGGACAGAATACGAGCAGTACTTC. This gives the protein CASSQAHRTEYEQYF.